The clone carrying this T cell receptor beta chain was detected only a few times. Antigen unknown. The data originate from a study of beta chain features in type 1 diabetes. J was trimmed by 2 bases and V by 6 bases; bases with no gene match: 6. This CDR3 has 14 amino acids. The germline V gene has CDR1 ENHRY and CDR2 SYGVKD. Sorting based on CD45RO/CCR7/CD25/CD127/CD95/CD27 separated CD4+ naive, central memory, regulatory and stem cell-like memory cells. All of the sorted populations showed purity greater than 98%. Broader study findings: Moderate but significant shortening of TCRB CDR3s was recorded in all four CD4+ subsets from Type 1 diabetes patients. Patients' naive, central memory and Treg TCRB repertoires seemed closer to one another than those of healthy donors. Insertion counts at VDJ junctions were lower in type 1 diabetes patients, who also showed more deletions there.

The authors reverse transcribed all of the isolated RNA, so sequencing captured expressed TCRB transcripts. Clones were sequenced by immunoSEQ multiplex PCR, and TCRdb holds only the in-frame ones, with some missing. This sample has hundreds of thousands of clones, with about an eighth found just once. This chain links TRBV10-3 with TRBJ2-7; 8 nucleotides agree with TRBD1. Sequenced input: naive CD4+ T cells from blood. The sequence came from a man aged 18 to 29 with type 1 diabetes. The DNA of the CDR3 is TGTGCCATCAGCGATACAGGGGGACCCTACGAGCAGTACTTC. Translating it yields CAISDTGGPYEQYF.